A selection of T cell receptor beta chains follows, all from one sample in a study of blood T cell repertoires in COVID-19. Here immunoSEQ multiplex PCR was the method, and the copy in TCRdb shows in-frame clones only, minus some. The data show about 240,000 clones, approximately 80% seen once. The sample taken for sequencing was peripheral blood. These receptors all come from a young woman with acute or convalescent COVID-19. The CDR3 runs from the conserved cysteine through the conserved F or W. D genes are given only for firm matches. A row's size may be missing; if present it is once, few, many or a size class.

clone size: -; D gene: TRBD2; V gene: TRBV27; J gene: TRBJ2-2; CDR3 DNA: TGTGCCAGCAGTGTCTGGGGGGGGAGAGGGTTCGGGACCGGGGAGCTGTTTTTT; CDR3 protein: CASSVWGGRGFGTGELFF
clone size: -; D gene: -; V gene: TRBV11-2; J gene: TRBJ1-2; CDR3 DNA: TGTGCCAGCAGCTTAGGCGCGGATAACTATGGCTACACCTTC; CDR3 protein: CASSLGADNYGYTF
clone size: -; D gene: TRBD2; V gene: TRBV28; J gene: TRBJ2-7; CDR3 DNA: TGTGCCAGCAGCCTCGGGGGGATGACCTACGAGCAGTACTTC; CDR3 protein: CASSLGGMTYEQYF
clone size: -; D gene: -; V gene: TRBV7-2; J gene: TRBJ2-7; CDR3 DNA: TGTGCCAGCAGCTTAGCGGGAGAGAGCTACGAGCAGTACTTC; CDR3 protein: CASSLAGESYEQYF
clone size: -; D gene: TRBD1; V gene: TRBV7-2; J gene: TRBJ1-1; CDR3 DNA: TGTGCCAGCAGCACTTTATACAGGGGCGGCAACACTGAAGCTTTCTTT; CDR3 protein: CASSTLYRGGNTEAFF
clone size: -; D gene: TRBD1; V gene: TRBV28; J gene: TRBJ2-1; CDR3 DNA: TGTGCCAGCAGTTTCTCCGGGACAGGGGTCTACAATGAGCAGTTCTTC; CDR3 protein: CASSFSGTGVYNEQFF
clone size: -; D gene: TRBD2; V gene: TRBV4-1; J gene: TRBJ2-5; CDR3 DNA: TGCGCCAGCAGCCAAGATCGCGGGAGGGGTACTGTCCGGGAGACCCAGTACTTC; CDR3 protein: CASSQDRGRGTVRETQYF
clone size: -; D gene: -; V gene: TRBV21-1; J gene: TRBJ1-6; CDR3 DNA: TGTGCCAGCAGCTCCGGACAGGGAAATAATTCACCCCTCCACTTT; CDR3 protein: CASSSGQGNNSPLHF
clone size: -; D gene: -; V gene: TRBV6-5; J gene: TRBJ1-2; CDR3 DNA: TGTGCCAGCAGTTACGTATGGACAGATAGCAATGGCTACACCTTC; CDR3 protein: CASSYVWTDSNGYTF
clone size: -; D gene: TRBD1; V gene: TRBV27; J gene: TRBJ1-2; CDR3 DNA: TGTGCCAGCAGAACAGTCAGGGGGAGAAGAGAGAACTATGGCTACACCTTC; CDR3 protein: CASRTVRGRRENYGYTF
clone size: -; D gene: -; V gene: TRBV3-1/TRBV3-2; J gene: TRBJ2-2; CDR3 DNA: TGTGCCAGCAGCCAAGATCCCCTAGTTAACACCGGGGAGCTGTTTTTT; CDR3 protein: CASSQDPLVNTGELFF
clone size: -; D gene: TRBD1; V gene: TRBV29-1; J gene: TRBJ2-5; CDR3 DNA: TGCAGCTATAAAGACAGGGGACAGACCCAGTACTTC; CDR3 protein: CSYKDRGQTQYF
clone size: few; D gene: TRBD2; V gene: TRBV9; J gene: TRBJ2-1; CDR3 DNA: TGTGCCAGCAGCGTAGAGGGTGGTAGCGGGAGCTCCTACAATGAGCAGTTCTTC; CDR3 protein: CASSVEGGSGSSYNEQFF
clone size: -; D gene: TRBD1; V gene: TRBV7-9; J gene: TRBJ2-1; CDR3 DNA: TGTGCCAGCAGCCGACCCGGACAGGGTATCCACAATGAGCAGTTCTTC; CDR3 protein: CASSRPGQGIHNEQFF
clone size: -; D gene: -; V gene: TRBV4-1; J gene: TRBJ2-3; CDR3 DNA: TGCGCCAGCAGCCAAGTGGGCAGGGGTCACGCAGATACGCAGTATTTT; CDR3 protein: CASSQVGRGHADTQYF
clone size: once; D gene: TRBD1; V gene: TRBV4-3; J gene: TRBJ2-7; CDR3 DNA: TGCGCCAGCAGCCAGGAAATACAGGGGGCGCGGTTCTTC; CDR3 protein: CASSQEIQGARFF
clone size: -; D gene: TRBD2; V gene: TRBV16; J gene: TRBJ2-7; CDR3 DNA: TGTGCCAGCAGCCTTCTAGCGGGAGAAGAACGGGAGCAGTACTTC; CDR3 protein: CASSLLAGEEREQYF
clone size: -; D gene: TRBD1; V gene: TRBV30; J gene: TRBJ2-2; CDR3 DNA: TGTGCCTGGAGTGTAACGCGTACAGGGGTGTGGACCGGGGAGCTGTTTTTT; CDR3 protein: CAWSVTRTGVWTGELFF
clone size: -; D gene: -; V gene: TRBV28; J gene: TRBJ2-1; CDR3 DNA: TGTGCCAGCAGACCAGAGACAGGACTCTACAATGAGCAGTTCTTC; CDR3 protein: CASRPETGLYNEQFF
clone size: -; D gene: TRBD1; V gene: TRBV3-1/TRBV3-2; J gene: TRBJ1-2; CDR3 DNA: TGTGCCAGCAGCTTCGGGGACAGGCCGATTCTTGGCTACACCTTC; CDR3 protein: CASSFGDRPILGYTF
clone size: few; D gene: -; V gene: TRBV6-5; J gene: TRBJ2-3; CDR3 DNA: TGTGCCAGCAGGCCTAACGGGGTAGCAACAGATACGCAGTATTTT; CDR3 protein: CASRPNGVATDTQYF
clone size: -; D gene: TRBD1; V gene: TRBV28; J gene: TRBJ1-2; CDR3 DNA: TGTGCCAGCATCCCGGGGACAGCCAGCTTCTATGGCTACACCTTC; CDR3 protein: CASIPGTASFYGYTF
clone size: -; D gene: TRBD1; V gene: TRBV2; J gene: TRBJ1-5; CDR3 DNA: TGTGCCAGCAGTGAAGTGACAGGGGTTCAGCCCCAGCATTTT; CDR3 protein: CASSEVTGVQPQHF
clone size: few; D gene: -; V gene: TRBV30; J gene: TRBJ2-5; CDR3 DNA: TGTGCCTGGAGTGACCGGGACTTAGGGGAGACCCAGTACTTC; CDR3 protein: CAWSDRDLGETQYF
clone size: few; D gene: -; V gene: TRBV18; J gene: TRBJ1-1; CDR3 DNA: TGTGCCAGCTCACCGGGAGGACCTGAAGCTTTCTTT; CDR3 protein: CASSPGGPEAFF
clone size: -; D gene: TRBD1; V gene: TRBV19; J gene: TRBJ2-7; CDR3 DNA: TGTGCCAGTAGTGGTGGGACAGGGCTTCGCTACGAGCAGTACTTC; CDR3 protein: CASSGGTGLRYEQYF
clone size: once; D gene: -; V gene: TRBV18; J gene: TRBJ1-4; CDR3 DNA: TGTGCCAGCTCCCGCGACCAGGGGTCTAATGAAAAACTGTTTTTT; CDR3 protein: CASSRDQGSNEKLFF
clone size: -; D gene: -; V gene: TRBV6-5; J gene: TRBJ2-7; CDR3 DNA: TGTGCCAGCAGTTACTCGTTTTCTAGCCCGCTTTACGAGCAGTACTTC; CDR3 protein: CASSYSFSSPLYEQYF
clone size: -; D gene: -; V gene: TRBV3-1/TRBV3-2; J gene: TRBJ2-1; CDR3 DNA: TGTGCCAGCAGCCAAGGTTTGTTCACGGACCGACAGCGGTTCTTC; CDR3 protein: CASSQGLFTDRQRFF
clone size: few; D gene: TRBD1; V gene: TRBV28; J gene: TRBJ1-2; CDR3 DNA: TGTGCCAGCAGTTCGCCGGGACAGGGGGCTGACTATGGCTACACCTTC; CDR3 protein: CASSSPGQGADYGYTF
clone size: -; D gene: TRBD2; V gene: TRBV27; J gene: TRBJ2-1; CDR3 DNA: TGTGCCAGCAGTAGCGGGGGCTCCTACAATGAGCAGTTCTTC; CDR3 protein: CASSSGGSYNEQFF
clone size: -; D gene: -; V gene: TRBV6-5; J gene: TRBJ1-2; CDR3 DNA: TGTGCCAGCAGAGCTACCGGGACAACATCTGAAGGCTACACCTTC; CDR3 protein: CASRATGTTSEGYTF
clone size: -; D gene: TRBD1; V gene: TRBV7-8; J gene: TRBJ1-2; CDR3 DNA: TGTGCCAGCAGCTTAGCGGGACAGGGTTCTAACTATGGCTACACCTTC; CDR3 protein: CASSLAGQGSNYGYTF
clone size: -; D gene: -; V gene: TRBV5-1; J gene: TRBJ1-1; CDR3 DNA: TGCGCCAGCAGCTTAGAGAGAATGAACACTGAAGCTTTCTTT; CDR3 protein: CASSLERMNTEAFF
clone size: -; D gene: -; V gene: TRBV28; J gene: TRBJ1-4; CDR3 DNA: TGTGCCAGCAGCCCAGGTTGGTCCGATGAAAAACTGTTTTTT; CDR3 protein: CASSPGWSDEKLFF
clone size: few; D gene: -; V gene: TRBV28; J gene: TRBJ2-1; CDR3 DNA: TGTGCCAGCAGTTTATATCTACTAATGTACAATGAGCAGTTCTTC; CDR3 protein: CASSLYLLMYNEQFF
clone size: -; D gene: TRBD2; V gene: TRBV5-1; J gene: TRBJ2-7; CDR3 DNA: TGCGCCAGCAGCGGGGCGGGAGGCTCCTACGAGCAGTACTTC; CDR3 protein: CASSGAGGSYEQYF
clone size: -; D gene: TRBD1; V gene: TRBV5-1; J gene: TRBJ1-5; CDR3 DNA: TGCGCCAGCAGCTTCGGGACAGGGGGAAATCAGCCCCAGCATTTT; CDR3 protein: CASSFGTGGNQPQHF
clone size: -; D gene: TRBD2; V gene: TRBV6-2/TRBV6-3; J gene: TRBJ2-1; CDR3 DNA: TGTGCCAGCAGTTTCAGGACTAGCGGGATCGACAATGAGCAGTTCTTC; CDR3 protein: CASSFRTSGIDNEQFF
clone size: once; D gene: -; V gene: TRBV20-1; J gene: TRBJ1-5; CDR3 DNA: TGCAGTGCTAGTCCCGAGGCAGGGGCGGGTCAGCCCCAGCATTTT; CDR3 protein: CSASPEAGAGQPQHF
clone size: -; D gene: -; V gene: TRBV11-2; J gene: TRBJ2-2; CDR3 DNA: TGTGCCAGCCTAGCATGGGCCGGGGAGCTGTTTTTT; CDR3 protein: CASLAWAGELFF
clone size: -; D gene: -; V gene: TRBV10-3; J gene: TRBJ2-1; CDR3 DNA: TGTGCCATCAGTGAGGAGGGCTACAATGAGCAGTTCTTC; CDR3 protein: CAISEEGYNEQFF
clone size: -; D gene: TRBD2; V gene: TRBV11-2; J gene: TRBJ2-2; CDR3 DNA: TGTGCCAGCAGCTATACCGGGGCTAGCGGGACCGGGGAGCTGTTTTTT; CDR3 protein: CASSYTGASGTGELFF
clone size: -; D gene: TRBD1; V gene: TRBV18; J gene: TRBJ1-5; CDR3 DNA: TGTGCCAGCTCACCAGGGACAGGGTCTAGCAATCAGCCCCAGCATTTT; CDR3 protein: CASSPGTGSSNQPQHF
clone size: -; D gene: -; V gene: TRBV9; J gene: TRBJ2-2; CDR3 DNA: TGTGCCAGCAGCCCAGAAGTCCCAGGGTCTAGGGTCCCCGGGGAGCTGTTTTTT; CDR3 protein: CASSPEVPGSRVPGELFF
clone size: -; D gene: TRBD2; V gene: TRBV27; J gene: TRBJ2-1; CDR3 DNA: TGTGCCAGCGGGACTAGCGGGAACTACTACAATGAGCAGTTCTTC; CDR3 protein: CASGTSGNYYNEQFF
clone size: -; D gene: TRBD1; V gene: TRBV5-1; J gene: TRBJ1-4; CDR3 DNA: TGCGCCAGCAGCCGGGGACAGAATAATGAAAAACTGTTTTTT; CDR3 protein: CASSRGQNNEKLFF
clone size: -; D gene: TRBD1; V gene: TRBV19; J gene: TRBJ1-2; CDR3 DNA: TGTGCCAGTAGGGGACAGAGCTACACCTTC; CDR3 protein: CASRGQSYTF
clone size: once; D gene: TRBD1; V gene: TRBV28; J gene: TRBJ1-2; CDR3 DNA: TGTGCCAGCAGTCCTTCCCGGACAGGGTGGCTTTATGGCTACACCTTC; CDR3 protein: CASSPSRTGWLYGYTF
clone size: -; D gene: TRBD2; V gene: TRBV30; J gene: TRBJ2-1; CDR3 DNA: TGTGCCTGGGAGAGAGCGGGAGGGCCCTACAATGAGCAGTTCTTC; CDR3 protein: CAWERAGGPYNEQFF